The rows below give T cell receptor beta chains drawn from one sample of a study of blood T cell repertoires in COVID-19. Generated by immunoSEQ multiplex PCR, the TCRdb table keeps only in-frame clones and is missing some. The sample shows around 99,000 clones, around 74% of them seen only once. The material sequenced was peripheral blood. These receptors were taken from a woman of 80 years or more with active or convalescent COVID-19. The CDR3 runs from the conserved cysteine through the conserved F or W. A D gene is named only where the DNA matches it firmly. Clone sizes are given selectively: once, few, many, or a class where the clone is expanded.

d_call j_call v_call clone_size cdr3_aa cdr3_nt
TRBD1 TRBJ2-3 TRBV18 NA CASSPPSGGVLEDTQYF TGTGCCAGCTCACCACCTTCAGGGGGCGTTTTAGAAGATACGCAGTATTTT
TRBD2 TRBJ2-7 TRBV27 NA CASSVGGSYEQYF TGTGCCAGCAGTGTCGGCGGGAGCTACGAGCAGTACTTC
NA TRBJ1-2 TRBV7-2 NA CASSLDYSRGDYGYTF TGTGCCAGCAGCTTGGATTATAGCAGGGGAGACTATGGCTACACCTTC
NA TRBJ2-7 TRBV27 NA CASSSSPDRPRREQYF TGTGCCAGCAGTTCCTCACCTGACAGGCCACGTAGAGAGCAGTACTTC
NA TRBJ2-1 TRBV4-3 NA CASSQGSGFVNEQFF TGCGCCAGCAGCCAAGGTAGCGGATTCGTCAATGAGCAGTTCTTC
NA TRBJ1-1 TRBV5-4 NA CASSYRRENTEAFF TGTGCCAGCAGCTACCGACGGGAGAACACTGAAGCTTTCTTT
NA TRBJ1-5 TRBV7-2 once CASSLRTNQPQHF TGTGCCAGCAGCTTGAGAACGAATCAGCCCCAGCATTTT
TRBD1 TRBJ1-1 TRBV28 NA CASSPPGQDTEAFF TGTGCCAGCAGTCCCCCCGGACAGGACACTGAAGCTTTCTTT
TRBD1 TRBJ1-4 TRBV5-1 NA CASSSGPGTGEKLFF TGCGCCAGCAGCTCTGGTCCCGGGACAGGCGAAAAACTGTTTTTT
TRBD1 TRBJ2-7 TRBV18 NA CASSPRGRGYEQYF TGTGCCAGCTCTCCCAGGGGGCGCGGGTACGAGCAGTACTTC
TRBD1 TRBJ2-2 TRBV28 once CASSRAGTGLAGELFF TGTGCCAGCAGCCGAGCCGGGACAGGGTTGGCCGGGGAGCTGTTTTTT
NA TRBJ2-5 TRBV6-1 NA CASSESSWRETQYF TGTGCCAGCAGTGAATCAAGCTGGCGGGAGACCCAGTACTTC
TRBD1 TRBJ1-5 TRBV7-8 NA CASSSRTGGAAQPQHF TGTGCCAGCAGCTCAAGAACAGGGGGCGCGGCTCAGCCCCAGCATTTT
NA TRBJ2-3 TRBV9 NA CASSVAAGLGDTQYF TGTGCCAGCAGCGTAGCGGCGGGGCTGGGGGATACGCAGTATTTT
NA TRBJ1-2 TRBV6-1 few CASSDGSYGYTF TGTGCCAGCAGTGACGGTAGCTATGGCTACACCTTC
NA TRBJ2-1 TRBV9 NA CASSVGAPDNEQFF TGTGCCAGCAGCGTGGGGGCCCCCGACAATGAGCAGTTCTTC
TRBD1 TRBJ2-2 TRBV2 few CASTSGTGFAGELFF TGTGCCAGCACCTCCGGGACAGGGTTCGCCGGGGAGCTGTTTTTT
TRBD2 TRBJ2-7 TRBV11-2 few CASRTSGRNEQYF TGTGCCAGCAGGACTAGCGGGAGGAACGAGCAGTACTTC
NA TRBJ1-1 TRBV6-5 once CASSYSFVSDTEAFF TGTGCCAGCAGTTACTCCTTCGTATCGGACACTGAAGCTTTCTTT
TRBD2 TRBJ2-7 TRBV27 NA CASSSTRGRSSEQYF TGTGCCAGCAGTTCCACGCGCGGGAGGAGTAGCGAGCAGTACTTC
TRBD1 TRBJ1-4 TRBV19 NA CASSTTGTGVEKLFF TGTGCCAGTAGTACCACCGGGACAGGGGTTGAAAAACTGTTTTTT
TRBD1 TRBJ2-7 TRBV7-6 NA CASSPWTGGFDEQYF TGTGCCAGCAGCCCGTGGACAGGGGGCTTCGACGAGCAGTACTTC
NA TRBJ2-2 TRBV9 NA CASSVDGFTGELFF TGTGCCAGCAGCGTAGACGGGTTCACCGGGGAGCTGTTTTTT
NA TRBJ2-3 TRBV25-1 NA CASSERRGTGDTQYF TGTGCCAGCAGTGAGCGCCGCGGGACGGGGGATACGCAGTATTTT
TRBD2 TRBJ2-7 TRBV15 few CATSLTSGSVDEQYF TGTGCCACCAGCTTGACTAGCGGGAGCGTCGACGAGCAGTACTTC
TRBD2 TRBJ2-7 TRBV27 NA CASSLSSGPIYEQYF TGTGCCAGCAGTTTATCTAGCGGGCCTATCTACGAGCAGTACTTC
TRBD1 TRBJ2-7 TRBV5-4 once CASSLQDRGYEQYF TGTGCCAGCAGCTTGCAGGACAGGGGTTACGAGCAGTACTTC
TRBD1 TRBJ1-5 TRBV6-5 NA CASGTGLNQPQHF TGTGCCAGCGGGACAGGGCTAAATCAGCCCCAGCATTTT
TRBD1 TRBJ2-7 TRBV7-2 once CASSKQGSSSYEQYF TGTGCCAGCAGCAAACAGGGGTCTTCCTCCTACGAGCAGTACTTC
TRBD1 TRBJ2-7 TRBV4-2 many CASSQEPGTGSYEQYF TGTGCCAGCAGCCAAGAACCGGGGACAGGGTCCTACGAGCAGTACTTC
TRBD2 TRBJ2-5 TRBV4-1 NA CASSQVGLATETQYF TGCGCCAGCAGCCAAGTAGGACTAGCGACGGAGACCCAGTACTTC
TRBD2 TRBJ2-4 TRBV27 NA CASSVAGGRAKNIQYF TGTGCCAGCAGTGTAGCGGGAGGTCGAGCCAAAAACATTCAGTACTTC